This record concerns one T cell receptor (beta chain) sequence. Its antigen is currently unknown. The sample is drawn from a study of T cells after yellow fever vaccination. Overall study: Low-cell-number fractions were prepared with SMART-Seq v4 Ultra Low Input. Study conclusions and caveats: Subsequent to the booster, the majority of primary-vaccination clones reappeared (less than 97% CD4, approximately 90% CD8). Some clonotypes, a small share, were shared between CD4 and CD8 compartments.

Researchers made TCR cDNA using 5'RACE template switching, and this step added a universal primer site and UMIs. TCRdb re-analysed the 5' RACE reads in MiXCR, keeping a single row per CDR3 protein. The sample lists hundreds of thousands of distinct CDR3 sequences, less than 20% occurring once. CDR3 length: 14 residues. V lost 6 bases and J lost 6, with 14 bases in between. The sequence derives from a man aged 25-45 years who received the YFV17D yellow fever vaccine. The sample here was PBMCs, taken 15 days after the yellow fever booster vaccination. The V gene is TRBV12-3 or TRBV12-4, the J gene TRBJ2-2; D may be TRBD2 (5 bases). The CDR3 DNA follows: TGTGCCAGCAGCCGAGATCGGGATGCCGGGGAGCTGTTTTTT. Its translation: CASSRDRDAGELFF.